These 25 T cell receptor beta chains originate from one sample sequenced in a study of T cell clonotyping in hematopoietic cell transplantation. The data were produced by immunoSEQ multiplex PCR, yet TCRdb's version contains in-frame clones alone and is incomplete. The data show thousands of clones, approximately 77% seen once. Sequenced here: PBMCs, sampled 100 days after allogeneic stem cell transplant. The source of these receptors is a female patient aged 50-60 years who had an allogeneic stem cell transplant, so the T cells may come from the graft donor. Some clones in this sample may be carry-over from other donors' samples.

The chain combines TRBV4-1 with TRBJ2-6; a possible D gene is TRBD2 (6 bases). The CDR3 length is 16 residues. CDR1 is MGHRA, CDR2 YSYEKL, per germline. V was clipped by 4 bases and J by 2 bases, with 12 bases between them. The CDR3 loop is CASSPGRGTGANVLTF. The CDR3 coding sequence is TGCGCCAGCAGCCCAGGTCGGGGGACTGGGGCCAACGTCCTGACTTTC.

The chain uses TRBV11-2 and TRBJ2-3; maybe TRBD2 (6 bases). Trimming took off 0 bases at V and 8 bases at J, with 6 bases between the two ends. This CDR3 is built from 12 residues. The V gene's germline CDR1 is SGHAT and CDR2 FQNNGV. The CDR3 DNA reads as TGTGCCAGCAGCTTAGACGGGGGTACGCAGTATTTT. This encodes CASSLDGGTQYF.

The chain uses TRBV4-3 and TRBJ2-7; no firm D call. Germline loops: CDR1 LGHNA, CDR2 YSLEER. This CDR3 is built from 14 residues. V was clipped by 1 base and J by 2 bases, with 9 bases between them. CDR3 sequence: CASSQGPGTYEQYF. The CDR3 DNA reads TGCGCCAGCAGCCAAGGTCCCGGTACCTACGAGCAGTACTTC.

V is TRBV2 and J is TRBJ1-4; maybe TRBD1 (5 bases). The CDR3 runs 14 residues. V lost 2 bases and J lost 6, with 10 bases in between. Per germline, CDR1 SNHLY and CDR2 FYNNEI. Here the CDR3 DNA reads TGTGCCAGCAGTGAACAGGGAGGCTATGAAAAACTGTTTTTT. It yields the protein CASSEQGGYEKLFF. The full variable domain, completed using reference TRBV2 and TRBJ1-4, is EPEVTQTPSHQVTQMGQEVILRCVPISNHLYFYWYRQILGQKVEFLVSFYNNEISEKSEIFDDQFSVERPDGSNFTLKIRSTKLEDSAMYFCASSEQGGYEKLFFGSGTQLSVL.

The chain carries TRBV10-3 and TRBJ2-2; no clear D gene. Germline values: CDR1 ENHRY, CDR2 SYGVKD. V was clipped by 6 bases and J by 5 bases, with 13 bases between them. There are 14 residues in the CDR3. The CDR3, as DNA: TGTGCCATCAGGCTCAGCCAGGAAACCGGGGAGCTGTTTTTT. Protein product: CAIRLSQETGELFF.

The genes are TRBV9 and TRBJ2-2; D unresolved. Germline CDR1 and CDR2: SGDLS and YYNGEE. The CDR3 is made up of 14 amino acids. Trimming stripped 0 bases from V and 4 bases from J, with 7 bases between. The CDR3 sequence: CASSVVWATGELFF. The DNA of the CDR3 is TGTGCCAGCAGCGTAGTATGGGCCACCGGGGAGCTGTTTTTT.

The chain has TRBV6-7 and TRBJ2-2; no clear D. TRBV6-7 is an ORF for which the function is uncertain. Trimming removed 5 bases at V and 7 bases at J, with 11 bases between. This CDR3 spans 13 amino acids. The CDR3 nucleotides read TGTGCCAGCAGTCCATACCCCCGCGGGGAGCTGTTTTTT. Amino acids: CASSPYPRGELFF.

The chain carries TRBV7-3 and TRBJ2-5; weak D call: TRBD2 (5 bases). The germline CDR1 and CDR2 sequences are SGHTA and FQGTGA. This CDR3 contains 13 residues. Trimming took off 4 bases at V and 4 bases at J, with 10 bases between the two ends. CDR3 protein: CASSSAESETQYF. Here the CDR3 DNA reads TGTGCCAGCAGCTCAGCGGAGTCAGAGACCCAGTACTTC.

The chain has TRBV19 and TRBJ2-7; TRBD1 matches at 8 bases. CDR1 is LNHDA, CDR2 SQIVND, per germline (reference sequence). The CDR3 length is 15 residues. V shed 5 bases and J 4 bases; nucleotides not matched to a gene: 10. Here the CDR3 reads CASSLAGQATYEQYF. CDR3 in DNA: TGTGCCAGTAGTCTTGCGGGACAGGCTACGTACGAGCAGTACTTC. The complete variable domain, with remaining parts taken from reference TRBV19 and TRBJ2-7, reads DGGITQSPKYLFRKEGQNVTLSCEQNLNHDAMYWYRQDPGQGLRLIYYSQIVNDFQKGDIAEGYSVSREKKESFPLTVTSAQKNPTAFYLCASSLAGQATYEQYFGPGTRLTVT.

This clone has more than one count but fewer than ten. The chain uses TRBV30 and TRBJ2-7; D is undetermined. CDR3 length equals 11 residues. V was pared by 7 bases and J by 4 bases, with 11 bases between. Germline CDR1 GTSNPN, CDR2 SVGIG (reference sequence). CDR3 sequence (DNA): TGTGCCTTTGGGCTCTTTTACGAGCAGTACTTC. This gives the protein CAFGLFYEQYF.

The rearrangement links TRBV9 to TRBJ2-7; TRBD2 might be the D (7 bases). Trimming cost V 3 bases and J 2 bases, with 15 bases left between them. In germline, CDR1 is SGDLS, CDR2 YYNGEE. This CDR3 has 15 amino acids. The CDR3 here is CASSEGGTTAYEQYF. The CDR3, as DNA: TGTGCCAGCAGCGAGGGGGGGACTACCGCCTACGAGCAGTACTTC.

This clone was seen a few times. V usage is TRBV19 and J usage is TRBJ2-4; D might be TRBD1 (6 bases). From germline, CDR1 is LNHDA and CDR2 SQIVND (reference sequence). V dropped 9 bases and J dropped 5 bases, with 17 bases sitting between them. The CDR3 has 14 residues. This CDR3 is CASRVGGGQNIQYF. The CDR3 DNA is TGTGCCAGCCGAGTTGGGGGCGGCCAAAACATTCAGTACTTC.

CDR3 coding DNA: TGTGCCAGCAGTTATGGCCTAGCCGGTGAGACCCAGTACTTC. This codes for CASSYGLAGETQYF. The chain has TRBV6-6 and TRBJ2-5; tentatively, D is TRBD2 (5 bases). Trimming pared 3 bases from V and 5 bases from J, leaving 13 bases between. The CDR3 spans 14 residues. Germline V gene lookup returns CDR1 MNHNY and CDR2 SVGAGI (reference sequence).

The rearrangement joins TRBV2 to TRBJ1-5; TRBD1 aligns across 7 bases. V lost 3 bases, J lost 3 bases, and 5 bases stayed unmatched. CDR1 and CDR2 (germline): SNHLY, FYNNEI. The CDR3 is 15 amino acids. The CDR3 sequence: CASSDGGQSNQPQHF. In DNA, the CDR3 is TGTGCCAGCAGTGACGGGGGACAGTCCAATCAGCCCCAGCATTTT.

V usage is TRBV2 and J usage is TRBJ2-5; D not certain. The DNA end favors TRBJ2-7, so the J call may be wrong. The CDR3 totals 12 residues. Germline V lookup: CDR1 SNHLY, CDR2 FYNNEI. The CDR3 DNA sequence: TGTGCCAGCAGTGAGGCTACCTACGAGCAGTACTTC. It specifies CASSEATYEQYF.

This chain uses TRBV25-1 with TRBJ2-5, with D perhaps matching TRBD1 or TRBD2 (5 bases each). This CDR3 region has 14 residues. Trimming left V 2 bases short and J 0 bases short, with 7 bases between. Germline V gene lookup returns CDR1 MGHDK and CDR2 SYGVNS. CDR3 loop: CASSERGHQETQYF. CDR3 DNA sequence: TGTGCCAGCAGTGAAAGGGGACACCAAGAGACCCAGTACTTC. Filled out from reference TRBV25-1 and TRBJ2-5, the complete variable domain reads EADIYQTPRYLVIGTGKKITLECSQTMGHDKMYWYQQDPGMELHLIHYSYGVNSTEKGDLSSESTVSRIRTEHFPLTLESARPSHTSQYLCASSERGHQETQYFGPGTRLLVL.

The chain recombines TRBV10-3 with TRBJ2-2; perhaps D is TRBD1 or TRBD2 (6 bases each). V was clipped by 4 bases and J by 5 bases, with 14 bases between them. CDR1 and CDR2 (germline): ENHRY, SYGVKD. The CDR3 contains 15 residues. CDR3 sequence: CAISAGRGGTGELFF. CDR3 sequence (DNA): TGTGCCATCAGTGCCGGGAGAGGGGGTACCGGGGAGCTGTTTTTT.

The CDR3 region is CASSRLAVKKYEQYF. The CDR3 nucleotides read TGTGCCAGCAGTAGACTAGCGGTTAAGAAATACGAGCAGTACTTC. The chain couples TRBV5-4 to TRBJ2-7; 9 bases align to TRBD2. The CDR3 runs 15 residues. Germline CDR1 is SGHNT and CDR2 is YYREEE (reference sequence). The ends lost 5 bases at V and 4 bases at J; junction bases unmatched: 10.

CDR3 coding DNA: TGTGCCTGGAACAGGGGGCCGGAGACCCAGTACTTC. Residues: CAWNRGPETQYF. The chain is built from TRBV30 and TRBJ2-5, with TRBD1 identical over 9 bases. Trimming took 4 bases from V and 5 from J; bases not matched to a gene: 2. CDR3 length equals 12 residues. Looked up from germline, CDR1 is GTSNPN and CDR2 is SVGIG (reference sequence).

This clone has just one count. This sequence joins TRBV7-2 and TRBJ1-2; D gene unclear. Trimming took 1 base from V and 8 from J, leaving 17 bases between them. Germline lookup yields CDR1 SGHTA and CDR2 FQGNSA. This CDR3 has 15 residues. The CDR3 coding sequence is TGTGCCAGCAGCTTAGGGGGTCCGGCCTCTGACGGCTACACCTTC. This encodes CASSLGGPASDGYTF.

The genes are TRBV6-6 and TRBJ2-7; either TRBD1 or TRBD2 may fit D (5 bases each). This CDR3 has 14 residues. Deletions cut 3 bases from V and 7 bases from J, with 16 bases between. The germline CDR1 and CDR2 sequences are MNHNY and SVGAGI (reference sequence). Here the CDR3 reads CASSYSAGQKEQYF. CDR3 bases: TGTGCCAGCAGTTATAGCGCAGGGCAGAAGGAGCAGTACTTC.

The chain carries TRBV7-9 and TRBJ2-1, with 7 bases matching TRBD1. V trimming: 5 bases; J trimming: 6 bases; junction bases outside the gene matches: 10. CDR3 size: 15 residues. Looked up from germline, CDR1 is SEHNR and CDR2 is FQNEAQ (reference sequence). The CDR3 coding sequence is TGTGCCAGCAGCCATCTAGGAAGGACAGGCAATGAGCAGTTCTTC. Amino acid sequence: CASSHLGRTGNEQFF.

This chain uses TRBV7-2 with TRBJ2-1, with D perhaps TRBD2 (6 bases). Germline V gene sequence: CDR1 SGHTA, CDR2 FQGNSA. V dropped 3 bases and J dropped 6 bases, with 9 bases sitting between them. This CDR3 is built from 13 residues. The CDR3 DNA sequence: TGTGCCAGCAGCTTTGGACTAATCAATGAGCAGTTCTTC. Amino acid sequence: CASSFGLINEQFF.

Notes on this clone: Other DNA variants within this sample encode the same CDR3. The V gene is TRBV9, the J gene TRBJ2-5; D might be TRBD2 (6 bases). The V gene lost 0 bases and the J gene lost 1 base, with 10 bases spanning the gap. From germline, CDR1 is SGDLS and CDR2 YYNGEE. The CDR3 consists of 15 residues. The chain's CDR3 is CASSVEAGTQETQYF. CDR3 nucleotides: TGTGCCAGCAGCGTAGAGGCGGGAACCCAAGAGACCCAGTACTTC.

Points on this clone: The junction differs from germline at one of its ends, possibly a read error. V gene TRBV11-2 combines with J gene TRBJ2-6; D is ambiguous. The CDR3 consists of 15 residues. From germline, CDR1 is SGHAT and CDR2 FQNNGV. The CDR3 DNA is TGTGCCAGCAGCTTAGAGGGATCTGGGCCCAACGTCCTGACTTTC. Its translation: CASSLEGSGPNVLTF.